The clone carrying this TCR beta chain has just a few counts. No antigen is known for it. The sample belongs to a study of blood T cells in healthy people across ages. Study-level points and caveats: TCR beta diversity per million T cells fell roughly linearly with age.

Sample-barcoded 5' priming and a J-beta primer mix drove a second PCR of about 7 to 11 cycles. TCRdb passed the 5' RACE reads through MiXCR, listing each CDR3 protein once. The sample includes approximately 1,000,000 distinct CDR3 sequences, roughly two fifths of them seen just once. This CDR3 contains 14 residues. The germline CDR1 and CDR2 sequences are DFQATT and SNEGSKA (reference sequence). The junction had 9 bases not matched to a gene; V was cut back by 5 bases and J by 3 bases. The J gene is TRBJ1-2, the V gene TRBV20-1; TRBD1 aligns across 7 bases. Material: blood. The clonotype originates from a man aged 18 to 35 in good health. CDR3 loop: CSAPGPGTDYGYTF. Written as DNA, the CDR3 is TGCAGTGCTCCTGGCCCCGGGACAGACTATGGCTACACCTTC.